This TCR beta chain derives from a study of T cell responses to AZD1222 COVID-19 vaccine. Sequencing used immunoSEQ multiplex PCR; TCRdb keeps in-frame clones, though not all of them. The sample has fewer than 180,000 clones; roughly 90% are singletons. The CDR3 has 13 amino acids. V was shortened by 3 bases and J by 8 bases, with 13 bases between the two germline ends. CDR1 and CDR2 (germline): LGHDT, YNNKEL (reference sequence). The sequencing here drew on peripheral blood, taken 28 days after the second AZD1222 dose. The receptor's source is an adult who received the AZD1222 COVID-19 vaccine. The V and J genes are TRBV3-1 (or the pseudogene TRBV3-2) and TRBJ1-2; a weak D match, TRBD1 (6 bases). This chain's CDR3 is CASSQRQASGYTF. The DNA for the CDR3 is TGTGCCAGCAGCCAGAGACAGGCATCAGGCTACACCTTC.